Presented here are 32 T cell receptor beta chains from one specimen sequenced in a study of T cell responses to AZD1222 COVID-19 vaccine. TCRdb's copy holds only in-frame clones and misses some; the assay was immunoSEQ multiplex PCR. The sample comprises approximately 200,000 clones, over 85% of which are singletons, and around 1% rests with the top ten. Sequenced here: peripheral blood, sampled 28 days after the second AZD1222 dose. The receptors shown here come from an adult who received the AZD1222 COVID-19 vaccine.

The rearrangement links TRBV30 to TRBJ1-1, with 7 bases fitting TRBD1. The CDR3 consists of 14 residues. Looked up from germline, CDR1 is GTSNPN and CDR2 is SVGIG (reference sequence). The V segment lost 3 bases and the J segment 5 bases; nucleotides outside the gene matches: 9. The DNA of the CDR3 is TGTGCCTGGAGGCTTATGACAGGGAGGACTGAAGCTTTCTTT. Translation gives CAWRLMTGRTEAFF. The variable domain in full, with the rest retrieved from reference TRBV30 and TRBJ1-1, is SQTIHQWPATLVQPVGSPLSLECTVEGTSNPNLYWYRQAAGRGLQLLFYSVGIGQISSEVPQNLSASRPQDRQFILSSKKLLLSDSGFYLCAWRLMTGRTEAFFGQGTRLTVV.

The chain links TRBV4-1 to TRBJ1-2, with 8 bases aligning to TRBD1. Germline CDR1 reads MGHRA; CDR2 reads YSYEKL. Trimming cost V 1 base and J 2 bases; bases outside gene matches: 6. CDR3 length equals 16 residues. The CDR3 coding sequence is TGCGCCAGCAGCCAAGGACAGGGGACGGGGAACTATGGCTACACCTTC. The encoded protein is CASSQGQGTGNYGYTF.

This rearrangement joins TRBV5-1 to TRBJ1-4; TRBD1 agrees at 10 bases. The CDR3 loop spans 20 amino acids. The germline V gene has CDR1 SGHRS and CDR2 YFSETQ. V dropped 0 bases and J dropped 6; count of bases not matched to a gene: 17. The CDR3 nucleotides read TGCGCCAGCAGCTTGGGCCCCCGGGACAGGGGTTCGTCCTATGATGAAAAACTGTTTTTT. This encodes CASSLGPRDRGSSYDEKLFF.

The chain couples TRBV11-2 to TRBJ2-2; D is possibly TRBD1 (5 bases). CDR1 and CDR2 (germline): SGHAT, FQNNGV. Trimming pared 3 bases from V and 6 bases from J, leaving 8 bases between. This CDR3 is 13 amino acids long. The CDR3 spells CASSFGRAGELFF. The CDR3 coding sequence is TGTGCCAGCAGCTTCGGCAGGGCCGGGGAGCTGTTTTTT.

The chain recombines TRBV7-2 with TRBJ1-6; maybe TRBD1 (5 bases). CDR3 length: 14 amino acids. The germline V gene encodes CDR1 SGHTA and CDR2 FQGNSA. The V and J ends lost 5 bases and 7 bases respectively, with 12 bases between them. The CDR3 DNA is TGTGCCAGCAGCCCTCAGGGTCCAAATTCACCCCTCCACTTT. Its protein is CASSPQGPNSPLHF. The variable domain in full, completed from reference TRBV7-2 and TRBJ1-6, reads GAGVSQSPSNKVTEKGKDVELRCDPISGHTALYWYRQSLGQGLEFLIYFQGNSAPDKSGLPSDRFSAERTGGSVSTLTIQRTQQEDSAVYLCASSPQGPNSPLHFGNGTRLTVT.

The rearrangement uses TRBV5-6 and TRBJ2-5; TRBD2 is a possible D gene (5 bases). The ends were cut back, 0 bases at V and 4 bases at J, with 13 bases in the middle. The germline gives CDR1 SGHDT, CDR2 YYEEEE. This CDR3 contains 15 residues. The CDR3 nucleotides read TGTGCCAGCAGCTTGGTAGAGGGTAGAAGAGAGACCCAGTACTTC. This codes for CASSLVEGRRETQYF.

Only one count was recorded for this clone. This rearrangement joins TRBV11-3 to TRBJ2-3, with D tentatively TRBD2 (6 bases). The CDR3 covers 16 residues. Germline V gives CDR1 SGHNT, CDR2 YENEEA. V was cut by 4 bases and J by 0 bases, with 14 bases left in between. CDR3: CASSSRAGLSTDTQYF. Written as DNA, the CDR3 is TGTGCCAGCAGCTCACGAGCGGGCCTCAGCACAGATACGCAGTATTTT.

As concerns this clone: Other DNA sequences in the same sample also yield this CDR3. The genes are TRBV4-1 and TRBJ1-1; D is undetermined. The germline CDR1 and CDR2 sequences are MGHRA and YSYEKL. The CDR3 extends over 14 amino acids. V lost 1 base, J lost 1 base, and 7 bases lay in between. The chain's CDR3 is CASSQGQWNTEAFF. The CDR3 coding sequence is TGCGCCAGCAGCCAAGGGCAGTGGAACACTGAAGCTTTCTTT.

J is TRBJ2-4 and V is TRBV30; D is perhaps TRBD1 or TRBD2 (5 bases each). Germline CDR1 GTSNPN, CDR2 SVGIG (reference sequence). V lost 3 bases to trimming and J lost 6 bases, with 12 bases between them. This CDR3 region has 13 residues. The CDR3 region has the DNA TGTGCCTGGAGGACCGGGACGGCAAACATTCAGTACTTC. Its protein is CAWRTGTANIQYF.

The rearrangement uses TRBV7-9 and TRBJ1-5, with D possibly matching TRBD1 (5 bases). The CDR3 is 14 amino acids. V was clipped by 2 bases and J by 7 bases, with 12 bases between them. Germline values: CDR1 SEHNR, CDR2 FQNEAQ (reference sequence). The DNA of the CDR3 is TGTGCCAGCAGCTTATCCGGGGCAAAACAGCCCCAGCATTTT. As protein: CASSLSGAKQPQHF.

The chain joins TRBV27 to TRBJ1-2; D is uncertain. V was shortened by 5 bases and J by 4 bases, with 14 bases between the two germline ends. Germline V gene sequence: CDR1 MNHEY, CDR2 SMNVEV (reference sequence). CDR3 length equals 14 residues. CDR3 in amino acids: CASSASGFGYGYTF. For the CDR3, the DNA is TGTGCCAGCAGTGCCTCTGGGTTTGGCTATGGCTACACCTTC.

The table lists this clone with a count of one. V gene TRBV11-3 combines with J gene TRBJ2-1; 15 bases are shared with TRBD2. Germline loops: CDR1 SGHNT, CDR2 YENEEA. The junction had 3 bases not matched to a gene; V was cut back by 2 bases and J by 7 bases. The CDR3 loop spans 16 amino acids. This CDR3 is CASSLPGLAGGNEQFF. CDR3 sequence (DNA): TGTGCCAGCAGCTTACCCGGACTAGCGGGGGGGAATGAGCAGTTCTTC.

This clone has only one observation. This chain links TRBV11-2 with TRBJ2-3; TRBD2 might be the D (5 bases). The CDR3 loop spans 15 amino acids. Per the germline V gene, CDR1 is SGHAT and CDR2 is FQNNGV. The V gene lost 2 bases and the J gene lost 0 bases, with 9 bases spanning the gap. Here the CDR3 DNA reads TGTGCCAGCAGCTTATCGACTACTAGCACAGATACGCAGTATTTT. It translates to CASSLSTTSTDTQYF.

The chain joins TRBV7-9 to TRBJ1-2; TRBD1 agrees at 9 bases. Per germline, CDR1 SEHNR and CDR2 FQNEAQ (reference sequence). The CDR3 spans 13 residues. V shed 5 bases, J shed 5 bases, and the junction held 3 bases outside the gene matches. CDR3 region: CASSKGTGYGYTF. DNA of the CDR3: TGTGCCAGCAGCAAAGGGACAGGGTATGGCTACACCTTC.

In this sample, this clone turned up once. The chain recombines TRBV27 with TRBJ1-1; 11 nucleotides align to TRBD1. CDR1 and CDR2 (germline): MNHEY, SMNVEV (reference sequence). Germline trimming cut 3 bases from V and 5 bases from J; bases unmatched to any gene: 11. The CDR3 is 17 residues long. CDR3 bases: TGTGCCAGCAGTTTCGGGACAGGGGGTTTAGGGGGGACTGAAGCTTTCTTT. Translation: CASSFGTGGLGGTEAFF.

CDR3 amino acids: CASSRRQGMNTEAFF. DNA of the CDR3: TGTGCCAGCAGTCGCAGACAGGGAATGAACACTGAAGCTTTCTTT. The chain recombines TRBV7-8 with TRBJ1-1, with TRBD1 matching over 7 bases. Germline V gives CDR1 SGHVS, CDR2 FQNEAQ. The CDR3 contains 15 residues. Losses at the gene ends were 6 bases for V and 0 bases for J; bases not matched to a gene: 7.

This rearrangement joins TRBV30 to TRBJ2-1; D unresolved. V shed 6 bases and J shed 9 bases, with 27 bases lying between them. The CDR3 has 16 amino acids. The germline V gene has CDR1 GTSNPN and CDR2 SVGIG (reference sequence). In DNA form, the CDR3 reads TGTGCCTGCTCAATGCCCCCGAACAGTGCCCAGACTGAGCAGTTCTTC. It specifies CACSMPPNSAQTEQFF.

This chain links TRBV6-5 with TRBJ1-2; D gene unclear. Germline V CDR1 and CDR2: MNHEY, SVGAGI. The CDR3 sequence is 12 residues long. The CDR3 bases are TGTGCGCGACGGATGCTTAACTATGGCTACACCTTC. Protein product: CARRMLNYGYTF.

The genes are TRBV7-8 and TRBJ1-2; D might be TRBD1 (5 bases). V gave up 7 bases and J gave up 6 bases, with 24 bases separating them. The CDR3 has 16 amino acids. The germline CDR1 and CDR2 sequences are SGHVS and FQNEAQ. The chain's CDR3 is CASTLSRVIIRDGYTF. As DNA, the CDR3 is TGTGCCAGCACTCTGTCCAGGGTGATAATTCGGGATGGCTACACCTTC.

This chain connects TRBV9 to TRBJ1-3, with D unresolved. V was shortened by 0 bases and J by 4 bases, with 23 bases between the two germline ends. The CDR3 consists of 19 residues. Looked up from germline, CDR1 is SGDLS and CDR2 is YYNGEE. The CDR3 DNA reads as TGTGCCAGCAGCGTAGTAGGAAGGAGACCCGGAGTCGACGGAAACACCATATATTTT. Amino acids: CASSVVGRRPGVDGNTIYF.

This chain uses TRBV5-5 with TRBJ2-1; D is ambiguous. The CDR3 loop spans 11 amino acids. Deletions cut 3 bases from V and 9 bases from J, with 7 bases between. CDR1 is SGHKS and CDR2 is YYEKEE in the germline V gene (reference sequence). CDR3 nucleotide sequence: TGTGCCAGCAGCTCAGCAGGTGAGCAGTTCTTC. The encoded protein is CASSSAGEQFF.

The chain uses TRBV10-2 and TRBJ2-1, with D possibly matching TRBD2 (5 bases). The V end was cut by 2 bases, the J end by 5 bases, with 10 bases between. Germline V gene data show CDR1 as WSHSY and CDR2 as SAAADI. CDR3 size: 14 residues. This CDR3 reads CASSELYGDNEQFF. CDR3 coding DNA: TGCGCCAGCAGTGAGCTTTACGGGGACAATGAGCAGTTCTTC.

The CDR3 coding sequence is TGTGCCAGTAGTGCCGAGGCCGAGTATTCCAGGCAGCCCCAGCATTTT. Its translation: CASSAEAEYSRQPQHF. V and J are TRBV19 and TRBJ1-5, with unresolved D. This CDR3 contains 16 residues. V was pared by 5 bases and J by 7 bases, with 21 bases between. The germline CDR1 and CDR2 sequences are LNHDA and SQIVND (reference sequence).

CDR3 sequence: CASSYQGELDYGYTF. CDR3 nucleotide sequence: TGTGCCAGTAGTTATCAGGGAGAGCTTGACTATGGCTACACCTTC. The V and J genes are TRBV19 and TRBJ1-2; D may be TRBD1 (5 bases). Germline loops: CDR1 LNHDA, CDR2 SQIVND (reference sequence). V gave up 5 bases and J gave up 3 bases, with 16 bases separating them. This CDR3 is built from 15 residues.

The chain has TRBV19 and TRBJ2-5; D uncertain. V lost 1 base to trimming and J lost 1 base, with 4 bases between them. This CDR3 contains 13 residues. CDR1 is LNHDA and CDR2 is SQIVND in the germline V gene (reference sequence). The CDR3 DNA sequence: TGTGCCAGTAGTATAGCTTCCCAAGAGACCCAGTACTTC. Translated: CASSIASQETQYF.

The rearrangement uses TRBV7-6 and TRBJ1-2; possibly TRBD1 for D (5 bases). CDR1 is SGHVS, CDR2 FNYEAQ, per germline. Trimming took 1 base from V and 2 from J, leaving 11 bases between them. This CDR3 contains 15 residues. The CDR3 spells CASSLVLGGNYGYTF. Written as DNA, the CDR3 is TGTGCCAGCAGCTTAGTGCTGGGGGGGAACTATGGCTACACCTTC.

V is TRBV2 and J is TRBJ2-3; 11 nucleotides align to TRBD2. Germline assignment: CDR1 SNHLY and CDR2 FYNNEI. V gave up 7 bases and J gave up 3 bases; unmatched junction bases: 12. The CDR3 covers 17 residues. The CDR3 DNA is TGTGCCAGCACCCTCAGGTGGGCTAGCGGGGGGACAGATACGCAGTATTTT. Protein: CASTLRWASGGTDTQYF.

The chain carries TRBV3-1 (or the pseudogene TRBV3-2) and TRBJ1-1; 7 bases align to TRBD1. Trimming removed 4 bases from V and 5 bases from J; junction bases left unmatched: 4. There are 13 residues in the CDR3. Germline CDR1 is LGHDT and CDR2 is YNNKEL (reference sequence). CDR3 residues: CASSLQGRTEAFF. CDR3 nucleotides: TGTGCCAGCAGCCTACAGGGGAGAACTGAAGCTTTCTTT.

In DNA, the CDR3 is TGTGCCAGCAGTGAATGGTTAGGGGGGTCGGAAGCTTTCTTT. It translates to CASSEWLGGSEAFF. The chain joins TRBV25-1 to TRBJ1-1; D perhaps matches TRBD1 (6 bases). Germline V gene data show CDR1 as MGHDK and CDR2 as SYGVNS. The CDR3 contains 14 residues. The V and J ends lost 1 base and 8 bases respectively, with 14 bases between them.

V usage is TRBV5-4 and J usage is TRBJ1-5; D remains unclear. Germline CDR1 reads SGHNT; CDR2 reads YYREEE (reference sequence). Trimming took off 1 base at V and 6 bases at J, with 5 bases between the two ends. This CDR3 region has 12 residues. As DNA, the CDR3 is TGTGCCAGCAGCTTGCGAGGTCAGCCCCAGCATTTT. Translating gives CASSLRGQPQHF.

J is TRBJ2-7 and V is TRBV27; tentative D call: TRBD1 (5 bases). CDR1 and CDR2 from the germline V gene are MNHEY and SMNVEV (reference sequence). The CDR3 length is 14 residues. Deletions cut 3 bases from V and 0 bases from J, with 9 bases between. CDR3 bases: TGTGCCAGCAGTTTCGGAGACAGCTCCTACGAGCAGTACTTC. Translating it yields CASSFGDSSYEQYF.

The V call is TRBV13, the J call TRBJ1-2; TRBD1 is a possible D gene (6 bases). Deletions cut 4 bases from V and 3 bases from J, with 15 bases between. The CDR3 totals 15 residues. Germline CDR1 reads PRHDT; CDR2 reads FYEKMQ (reference sequence). CDR3 region: CASSSGVGRDYGYTF. The CDR3 DNA is TGTGCCAGCAGCTCAGGGGTGGGCAGGGACTATGGCTACACCTTC. Full variable domain (outside the CDR3, taken from reference TRBV13 and TRBJ1-2): AAGVIQSPRHLIKEKRETATLKCYPIPRHDTVYWYQQGPGQDPQFLISFYEKMQSDKGSIPDRFSAQQFSDYHSELNMSSLELGDSALYFCASSSGVGRDYGYTFGSGTRLTVV.